Following are 2 T cell receptor beta chains from one sample sequenced in a study of T cells in Graves' hyperthyroidism and ophthalmopathy. The CDR3 regions of TCR beta were amplified from RNA transcripts. A set of HTBI primers served as the primers for a first-round RT-PCR of the TCR CDR3. MiXCR, run by TCRdb on the multiplex PCR reads, gives a single entry per CDR3 protein. The sample shows 80,000 to 100,000 distinct CDR3 sequences, 35% to 45% of them seen only once. Sequencing was done on a sample of peripheral blood or thyroid tissue (not recorded which). Every receptor here comes from a woman between 25 and 40 years old with Graves' hyperthyroidism.

V is TRBV28 and J is TRBJ1-5; D is perhaps TRBD1 (6 bases). The CDR3 extends over 16 amino acids. Germline V CDR1 and CDR2: MDHEN, SYDVKM. The V gene lost 3 bases and the J gene lost 5 bases, with 17 bases spanning the gap. CDR3: CASSLVFGGAYQPQHF. Here the CDR3 DNA reads TGTGCCAGCAGTTTGGTCTTCGGGGGGGCGTATCAGCCCCAGCATTTT.

This clonotype was counted at least ten times. The chain couples TRBV7-2 to TRBJ2-2; D possibly corresponds to TRBD1 (5 bases). CDR3 size: 13 residues. Deletions cut 5 bases from V and 6 bases from J, with 10 bases between. Germline V gives CDR1 SGHTA, CDR2 FQGNSA. CDR3 in amino acids: CASSAQGSGELFF. CDR3 coding DNA: TGTGCCAGCAGCGCCCAGGGCTCCGGGGAGCTGTTTTTT.